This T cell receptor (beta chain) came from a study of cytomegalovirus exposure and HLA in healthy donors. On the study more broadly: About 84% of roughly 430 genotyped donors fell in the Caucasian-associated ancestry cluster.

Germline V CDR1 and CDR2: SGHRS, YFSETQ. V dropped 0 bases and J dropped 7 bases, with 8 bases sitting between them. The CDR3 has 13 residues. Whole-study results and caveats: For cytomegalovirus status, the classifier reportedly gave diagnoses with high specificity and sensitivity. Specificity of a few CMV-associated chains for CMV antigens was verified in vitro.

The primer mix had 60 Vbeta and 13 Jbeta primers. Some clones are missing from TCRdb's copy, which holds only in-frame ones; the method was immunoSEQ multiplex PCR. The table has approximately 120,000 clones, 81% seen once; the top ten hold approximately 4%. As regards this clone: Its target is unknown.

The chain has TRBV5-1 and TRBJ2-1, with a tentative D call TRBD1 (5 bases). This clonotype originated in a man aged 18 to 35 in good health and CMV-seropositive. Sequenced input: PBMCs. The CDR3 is CASSLAPGNEQFF. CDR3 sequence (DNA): TGCGCCAGCAGCTTGGCCCCAGGGAATGAGCAGTTCTTC. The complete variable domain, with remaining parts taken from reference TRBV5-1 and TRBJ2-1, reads KAGVTQTPRYLIKTRGQQVTLSCSPISGHRSVSWYQQTPGQGLQFLFEYFSETQRNKGNFPGRFSGRQFSNSRSEMNVSTLELGDSALYLCASSLAPGNEQFFGPGTRLTVL.